A selection of T cell receptor beta chains follows, all from one sample in a study of blood T cells in healthy people across ages. TCRdb called the 5' RACE reads again in MiXCR, with one record for every CDR3 protein. The sample records about 640,000 distinct CDR3 sequences, 35% to 50% being singletons. Source material: blood. The receptors were gathered from a man older than 75 in good health. The CDR3 runs from the conserved cysteine through the conserved F or W. A D gene is named only where the DNA matches it firmly.

V gene	D gene	CDR3 protein
TRBV29-1	NA	CSVEGQAKRNEQFF
TRBV12-3/TRBV12-4	TRBD2	CASSLLAGREQYF
TRBV7-9	NA	CASSFRTSSYNEQFF
TRBV19	NA	CASTTNRNLFYNEQFF
TRBV20-1	TRBD2	CSAIGLAGVQGEQYF
TRBV7-2	NA	CAGGLDLGTDTQYF
TRBV6-5	NA	CASSYDGTTNEKLFF
TRBV7-2	TRBD1	CASSVYRDRGKKLFF
TRBV4-3	NA	CASSQVEGNYGYTF
TRBV4-3	TRBD2	CASSQAPDSGGEADTQYF
TRBV7-3	NA	CASSSTLAVAYNEQFF
TRBV20-1	TRBD1	CSARDLRTGISGANVLTF
TRBV25-1	TRBD1	CTSSGQANTEAFF
TRBV7-2	NA	CASSFSGQYSTDTQYF
TRBV10-1	TRBD1	CASSAGQLSYEQYF
TRBV20-1	NA	CSARDLQWNTEAFF
TRBV15	NA	CATSRGDFTDTQYF